The source of this T cell receptor (beta chain) is a study of OX40 agonist ivuxolimab in advanced cancers. V was cut by 3 bases and J by 0 bases, with 6 bases left in between. CDR3 length: 13 residues. In germline, CDR1 is SGHTA, CDR2 FQGNSA. Repertoires were generated with immunoSEQ multiplex PCR, while TCRdb's copy carries only in-frame clones and drops some. The data hold approximately 49,000 clones, with 83% observed a single time. The input for sequencing was CD4+ or CD8+ T cells sorted from blood, taken in a trial of the OX40 agonist ivuxolimab. V is TRBV7-2 and J is TRBJ2-7; D gene unclear. This TCR derives from an adult with an advanced solid tumor such as melanoma, head and neck, liver or kidney cancer. This CDR3 is CASSFSDSYEQYF. DNA for the CDR3: TGTGCCAGCAGCTTCTCGGACTCCTACGAGCAGTACTTC.